This T cell receptor beta chain was sequenced during a study of human T cells and chemical hapten exposure. Background on the study: The study sensitized with 2% DPC on a 2 cm by 2 cm patch of upper inner arm skin. Patients, mostly women, had alopecia areata, alopecia totalis or alopecia universalis.

Whole-study findings and limits: Patch test scores rose with PT1 expanded TCR counts, a positive correlation.

Individual cDNA molecules received unique molecular identifiers in the library. One entry per CDR3 protein results from TCRdb running MiXCR on the RACE reads. The profile shows more than 95,000 distinct CDR3 sequences, 9.5% to 13% of them singletons. As to time point: patch test 1, 2 weeks after DPC sensitization. Described treatment: therapeutic diphenylcyclopropenone sensitization with weekly scalp DPC. Concerning this clonotype: Its matching antigen is unknown.

This clonotype originated in a woman between 45 and 60 years old with alopecia areata. Some clones in this sample may be carry-over from other donors' samples. Sequenced material: whole blood, taken in connection with sensitization to the hapten diphenylcyclopropenone (DPC).

The CDR3 nucleotides read TGCAGTGCTAGCAAGCCTAGCGGGAGGGCCCTCGAGCAGTACTTC. As protein: CSASKPSGRALEQYF. The gene calls are TRBV20-1 and TRBJ2-7, with 12 bases that match TRBD2. Per germline, CDR1 DFQATT and CDR2 SNEGSKA (reference sequence). The CDR3 has 15 residues. V lost 3 bases, J lost 6 bases, and 9 bases stayed unmatched.